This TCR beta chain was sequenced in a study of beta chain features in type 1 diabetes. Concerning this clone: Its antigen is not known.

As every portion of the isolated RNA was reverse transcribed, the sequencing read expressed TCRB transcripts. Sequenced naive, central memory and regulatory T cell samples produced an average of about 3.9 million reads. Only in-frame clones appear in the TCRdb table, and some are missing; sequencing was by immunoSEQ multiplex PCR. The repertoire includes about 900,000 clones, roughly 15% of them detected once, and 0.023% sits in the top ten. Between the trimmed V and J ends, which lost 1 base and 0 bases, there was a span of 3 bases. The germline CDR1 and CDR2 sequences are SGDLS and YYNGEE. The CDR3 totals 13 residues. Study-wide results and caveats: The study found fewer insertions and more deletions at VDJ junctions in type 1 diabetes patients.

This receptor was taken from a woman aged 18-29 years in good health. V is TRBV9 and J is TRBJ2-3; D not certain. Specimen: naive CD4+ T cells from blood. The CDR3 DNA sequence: TGTGCCAGCAGCGTAATCAGCACAGATACGCAGTATTTT. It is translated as CASSVISTDTQYF.